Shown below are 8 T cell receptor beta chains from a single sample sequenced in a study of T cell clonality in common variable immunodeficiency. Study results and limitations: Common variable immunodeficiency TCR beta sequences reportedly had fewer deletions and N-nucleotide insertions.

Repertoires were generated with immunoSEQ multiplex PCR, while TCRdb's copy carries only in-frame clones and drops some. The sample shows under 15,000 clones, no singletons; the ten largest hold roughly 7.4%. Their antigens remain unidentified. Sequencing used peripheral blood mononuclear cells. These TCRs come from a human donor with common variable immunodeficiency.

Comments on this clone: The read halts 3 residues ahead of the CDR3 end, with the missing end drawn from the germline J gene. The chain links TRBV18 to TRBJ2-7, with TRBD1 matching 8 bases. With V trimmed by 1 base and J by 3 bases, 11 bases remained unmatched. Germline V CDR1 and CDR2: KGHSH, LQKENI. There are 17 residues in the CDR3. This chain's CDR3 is CASSPLSGQGSYYEQYF. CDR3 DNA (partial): TGTGCCAGCTCACCACTATCCGGACAGGGTTCTTACTACGAG.

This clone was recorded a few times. CDR3 residues: CASNRQGNEQYF. The covered CDR3 bases are TGTGCCAGCAACCGACAGGGTAACGAG. V gene TRBV7-2 combines with J gene TRBJ2-7; the match to TRBD1 covers 7 bases. The read gets to within 3 residues of the CDR3 end, and the germline J gene fills in the rest. Germline V gene sequence: CDR1 SGHTA, CDR2 FQGNSA. The CDR3 contains 12 residues. Trimming took 7 bases from V and 5 from J; bases not matched to a gene: 5.

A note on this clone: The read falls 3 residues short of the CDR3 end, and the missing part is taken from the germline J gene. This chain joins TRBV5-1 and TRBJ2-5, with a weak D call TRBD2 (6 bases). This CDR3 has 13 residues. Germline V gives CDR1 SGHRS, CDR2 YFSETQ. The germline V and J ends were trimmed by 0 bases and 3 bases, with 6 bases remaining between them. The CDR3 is CASSLGGEETQYF. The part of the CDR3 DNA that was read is TGCGCCAGCAGCTTGGGGGGGGAAGAGACC.

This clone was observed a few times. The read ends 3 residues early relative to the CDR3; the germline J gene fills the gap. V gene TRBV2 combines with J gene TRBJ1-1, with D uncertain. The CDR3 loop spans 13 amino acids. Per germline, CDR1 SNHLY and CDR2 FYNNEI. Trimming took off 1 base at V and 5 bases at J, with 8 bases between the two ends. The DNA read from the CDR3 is TGTGCCAGCAGTGAAGGGGCAAGGACTGAA. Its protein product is CASSEGARTE. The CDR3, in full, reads CASSEGARTEAFF. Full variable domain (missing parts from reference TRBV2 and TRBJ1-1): EPEVTQTPSHQVTQMGQEVILRCVPISNHLYFYWYRQILGQKVEFLVSFYNNEISEKSEIFDDQFSVERPDGSNFTLKIRSTKLEDSAMYFCASSEGARTEAFFGQGTRLTVV.

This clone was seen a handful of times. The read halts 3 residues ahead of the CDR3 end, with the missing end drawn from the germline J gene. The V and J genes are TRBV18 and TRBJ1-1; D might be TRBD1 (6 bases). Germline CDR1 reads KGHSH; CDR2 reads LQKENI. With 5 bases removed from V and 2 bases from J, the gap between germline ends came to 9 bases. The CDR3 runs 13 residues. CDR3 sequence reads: CASSSTGNTEAFF. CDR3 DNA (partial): TGTGCCAGCTCATCGACAGGAAACACTGAA.

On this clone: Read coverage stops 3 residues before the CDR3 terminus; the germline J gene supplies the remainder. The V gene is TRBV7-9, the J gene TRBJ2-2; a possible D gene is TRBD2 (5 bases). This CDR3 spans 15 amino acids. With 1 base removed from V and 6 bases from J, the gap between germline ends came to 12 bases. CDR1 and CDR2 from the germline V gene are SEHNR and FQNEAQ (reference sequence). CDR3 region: CASSLEQSGAGELFF. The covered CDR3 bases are TGTGCCAGCAGCTTAGAACAGTCCGGGGCCGGGGAG.

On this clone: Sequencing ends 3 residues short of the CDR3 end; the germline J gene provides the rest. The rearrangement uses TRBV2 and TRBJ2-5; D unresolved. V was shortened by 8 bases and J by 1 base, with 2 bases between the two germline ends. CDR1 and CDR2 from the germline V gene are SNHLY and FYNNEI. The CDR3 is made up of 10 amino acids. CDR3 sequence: CASLQETQYF. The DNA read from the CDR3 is TGTGCCAGCCTCCAAGAGACC.

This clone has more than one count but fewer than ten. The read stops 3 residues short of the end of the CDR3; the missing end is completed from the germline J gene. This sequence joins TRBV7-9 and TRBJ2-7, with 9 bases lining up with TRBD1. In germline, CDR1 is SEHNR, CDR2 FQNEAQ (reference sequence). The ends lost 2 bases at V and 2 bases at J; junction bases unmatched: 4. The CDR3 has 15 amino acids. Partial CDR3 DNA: TGTGCCAGCAGCTTATACCGACAGGGGGCCTACGAG. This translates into CASSLYRQGAYE. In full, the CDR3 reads CASSLYRQGAYEQYF.